The clone carrying this T cell receptor beta chain is a singleton in its sample. The antigen is unknown. The data belong to a study of OX40 agonist ivuxolimab in advanced cancers. Study at large: Ivuxolimab is an agonistic anti-OX40 (CD134) antibody, and patients were treated with it. Whole-study results and caveats: In the 0.1 to 3.0 mg/kg range, CD4+ and CD8+ blood T cells had expanded clonally by week 6. Antigen specificity was not determined for the expanded peripheral T cells.

Samples were taken at baseline and on day 1 of cycles 4 and 7. Clones were read by immunoSEQ multiplex PCR, and TCRdb kept only the in-frame ones, dropping some. The sample records about 36,000 clones, 70% to 80% being singletons. The TCR sequence derives from an adult with an advanced solid tumor such as melanoma, head and neck, liver or kidney cancer. The sample consisted of CD4+ or CD8+ T cells sorted from blood, taken in a trial of the OX40 agonist ivuxolimab.

The DNA of the CDR3 is TGCGCCAGCAGCTTGGAGCGGGGGGGCCAAAATGAGCAGTTCTTC. Its protein is CASSLERGGQNEQFF. This chain joins TRBV5-1 and TRBJ2-1; the match to TRBD2 covers 10 bases. The trim removed 0 bases at V and 7 bases at J, leaving 4 bases unmatched. The germline gives CDR1 SGHRS, CDR2 YFSETQ. This CDR3 has 15 amino acids.